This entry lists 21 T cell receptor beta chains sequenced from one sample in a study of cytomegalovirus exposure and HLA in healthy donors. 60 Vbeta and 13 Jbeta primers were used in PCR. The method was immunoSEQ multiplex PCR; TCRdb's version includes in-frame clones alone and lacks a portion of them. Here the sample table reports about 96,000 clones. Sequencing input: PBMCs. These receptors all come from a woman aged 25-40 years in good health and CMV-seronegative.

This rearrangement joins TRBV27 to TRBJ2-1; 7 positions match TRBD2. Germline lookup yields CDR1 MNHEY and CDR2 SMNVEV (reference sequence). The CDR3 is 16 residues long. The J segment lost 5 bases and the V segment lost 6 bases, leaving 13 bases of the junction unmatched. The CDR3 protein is CASSAVGRALDNEQFF. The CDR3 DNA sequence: TGTGCCAGCAGCGCCGTAGGGAGGGCCTTAGACAATGAGCAGTTCTTC.

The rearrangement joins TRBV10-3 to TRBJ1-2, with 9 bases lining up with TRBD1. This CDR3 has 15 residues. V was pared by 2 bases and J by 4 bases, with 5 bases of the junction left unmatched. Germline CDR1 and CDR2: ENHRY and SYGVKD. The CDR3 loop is CAISETRDRAYGYTF. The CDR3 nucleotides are TGTGCCATCAGTGAGACCCGGGACAGGGCCTATGGCTACACCTTC.

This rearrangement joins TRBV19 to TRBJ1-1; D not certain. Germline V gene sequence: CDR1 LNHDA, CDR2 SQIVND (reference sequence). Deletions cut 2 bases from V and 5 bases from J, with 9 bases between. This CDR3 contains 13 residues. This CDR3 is CASSISSGTEAFF. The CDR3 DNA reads TGTGCCAGTAGTATAAGCTCCGGGACTGAAGCTTTCTTT. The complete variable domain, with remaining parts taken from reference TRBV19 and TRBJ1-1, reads DGGITQSPKYLFRKEGQNVTLSCEQNLNHDAMYWYRQDPGQGLRLIYYSQIVNDFQKGDIAEGYSVSREKKESFPLTVTSAQKNPTAFYLCASSISSGTEAFFGQGTRLTVV.

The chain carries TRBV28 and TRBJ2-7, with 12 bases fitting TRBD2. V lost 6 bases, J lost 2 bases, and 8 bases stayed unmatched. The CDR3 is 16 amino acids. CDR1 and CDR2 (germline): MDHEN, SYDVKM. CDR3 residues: CASSPLTSGGAYEQYF. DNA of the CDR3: TGTGCCAGCAGCCCATTGACTAGCGGGGGCGCCTACGAGCAGTACTTC.

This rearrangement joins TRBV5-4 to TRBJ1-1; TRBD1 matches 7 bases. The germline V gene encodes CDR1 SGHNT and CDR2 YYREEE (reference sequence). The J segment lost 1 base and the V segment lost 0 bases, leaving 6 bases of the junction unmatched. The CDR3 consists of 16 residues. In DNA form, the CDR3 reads TGTGCCAGCAGCTTGGGACAGGGAGTCGAGAACACTGAAGCTTTCTTT. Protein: CASSLGQGVENTEAFF.

The CDR3 region has the DNA TGCGCCAGCAGGGACCACCGGGACAGGCGCTCACCCCTCCACTTT. Its protein product is CASRDHRDRRSPLHF. The J gene is TRBJ1-6, the V gene TRBV4-1; 8 positions match TRBD1. V gave up 6 bases and J gave up 10 bases; unmatched junction bases: 11. Germline V CDR1 and CDR2: MGHRA, YSYEKL. The CDR3 consists of 15 residues.

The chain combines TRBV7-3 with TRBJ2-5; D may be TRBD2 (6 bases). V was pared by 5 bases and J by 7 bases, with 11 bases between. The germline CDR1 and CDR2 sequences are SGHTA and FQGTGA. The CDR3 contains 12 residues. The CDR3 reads CASSPPEGTQYF. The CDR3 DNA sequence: TGTGCCAGCAGCCCCCCGGAGGGGACCCAGTACTTC.

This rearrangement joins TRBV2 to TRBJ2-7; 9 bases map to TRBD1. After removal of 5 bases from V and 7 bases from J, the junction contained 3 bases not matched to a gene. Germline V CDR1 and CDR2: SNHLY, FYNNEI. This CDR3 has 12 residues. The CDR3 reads CASSWTGVEQYF. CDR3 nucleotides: TGTGCCAGCAGTTGGACAGGGGTTGAGCAGTACTTC.

The CDR3 here is CASSLLTGSMQETQYF. CDR3 in DNA: TGTGCCAGCAGCCTCCTGACAGGTAGTATGCAAGAGACCCAGTACTTC. The chain uses TRBV11-2 and TRBJ2-5; TRBD1 is a possible D gene (6 bases). Per germline, CDR1 SGHAT and CDR2 FQNNGV. Trimming took off 5 bases at V and 2 bases at J, with 18 bases between the two ends. The CDR3 extends over 16 amino acids.

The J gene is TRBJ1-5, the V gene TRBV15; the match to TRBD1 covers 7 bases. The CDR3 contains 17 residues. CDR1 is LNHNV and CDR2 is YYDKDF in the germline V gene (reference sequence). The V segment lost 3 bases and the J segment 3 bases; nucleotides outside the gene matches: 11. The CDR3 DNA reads TGTGCCACCAGCAGCGACAGGGATTTTCCCCCCAATCAGCCCCAGCATTTT. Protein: CATSSDRDFPPNQPQHF.

The CDR3 spells CASSLGGGQETQYF. The CDR3 DNA follows: TGTGCCAGCAGCCTAGGGGGCGGCCAAGAGACCCAGTACTTC. The rearrangement joins TRBV6-5 to TRBJ2-5; 7 positions match TRBD1. The CDR3 has 14 amino acids. Germline V gene data show CDR1 as MNHEY and CDR2 as SVGAGI. The V gene end was trimmed by 6 bases and the J gene end by 1 base; junction bases not matched to a gene: 5.

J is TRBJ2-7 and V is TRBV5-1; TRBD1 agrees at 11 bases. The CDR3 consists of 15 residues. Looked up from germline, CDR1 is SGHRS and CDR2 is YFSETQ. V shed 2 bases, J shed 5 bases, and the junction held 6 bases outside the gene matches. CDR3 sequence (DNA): TGCGCCAGCAGCTTTTCCGGGACAGGGGGGGACGAGCAGTACTTC. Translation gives CASSFSGTGGDEQYF.

CDR3 bases: TGTGCCAGCAGCCCCGGGGGGCCGGGCACTGAAGCTTTCTTT. As protein: CASSPGGPGTEAFF. The chain is built from TRBV6-6 and TRBJ1-1, with TRBD1 as a possible D gene (6 bases). V was shortened by 6 bases and J by 4 bases, with 15 bases between the two germline ends. CDR3 length: 14 amino acids. The germline V gene has CDR1 MNHNY and CDR2 SVGAGI (reference sequence).

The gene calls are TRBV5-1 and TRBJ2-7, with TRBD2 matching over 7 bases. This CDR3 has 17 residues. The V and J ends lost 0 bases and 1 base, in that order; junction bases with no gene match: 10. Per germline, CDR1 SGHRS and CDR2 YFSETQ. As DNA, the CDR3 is TGCGCCAGCAGCTTGGCCACAGGACTAGAAAGATCCTACGAGCAGTACTTC. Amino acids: CASSLATGLERSYEQYF.

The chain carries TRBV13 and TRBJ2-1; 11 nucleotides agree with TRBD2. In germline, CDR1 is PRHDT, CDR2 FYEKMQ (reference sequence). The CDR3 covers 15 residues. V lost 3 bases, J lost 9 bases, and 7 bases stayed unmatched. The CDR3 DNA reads TGTGCCAGCAGCTTGGCACTAGCGGGAGTGGGTGAGCAGTTCTTC. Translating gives CASSLALAGVGEQFF.

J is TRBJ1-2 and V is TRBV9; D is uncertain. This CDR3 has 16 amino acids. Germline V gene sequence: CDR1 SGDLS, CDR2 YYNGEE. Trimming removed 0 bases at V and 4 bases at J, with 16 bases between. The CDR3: CASSVARQSAVYGYTF. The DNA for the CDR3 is TGTGCCAGCAGCGTAGCAAGGCAGTCAGCGGTCTATGGCTACACCTTC.

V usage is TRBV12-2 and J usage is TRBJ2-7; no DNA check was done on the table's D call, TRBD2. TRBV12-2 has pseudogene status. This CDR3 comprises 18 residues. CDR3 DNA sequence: TGTGCAAGTCGCTTAGCTTGCCTCGGGACTAGCGACTCCTACGAGCAGTACTTC. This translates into CASRLACLGTSDSYEQYF.

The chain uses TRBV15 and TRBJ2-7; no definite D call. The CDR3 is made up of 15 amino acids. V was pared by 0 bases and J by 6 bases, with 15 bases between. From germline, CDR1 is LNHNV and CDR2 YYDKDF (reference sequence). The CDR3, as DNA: TGTGCCACCAGCAGAGATCAGGCGAGAATGGGCGAGCAGTACTTC. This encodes CATSRDQARMGEQYF. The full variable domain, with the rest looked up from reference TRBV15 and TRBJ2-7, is DAMVIQNPRYQVTQFGKPVTLSCSQTLNHNVMYWYQQKSSQAPKLLFHYYDKDFNNEADTPDNFQSRRPNTSFCFLDIRSPGLGDTAMYLCATSRDQARMGEQYFGPGTRLTVT.

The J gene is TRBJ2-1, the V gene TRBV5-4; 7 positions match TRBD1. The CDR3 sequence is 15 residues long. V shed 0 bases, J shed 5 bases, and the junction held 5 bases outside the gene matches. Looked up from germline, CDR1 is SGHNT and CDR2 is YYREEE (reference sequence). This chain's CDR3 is CASSLGADRDNEQFF. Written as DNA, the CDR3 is TGTGCCAGCAGCTTGGGGGCAGACAGGGACAATGAGCAGTTCTTC.

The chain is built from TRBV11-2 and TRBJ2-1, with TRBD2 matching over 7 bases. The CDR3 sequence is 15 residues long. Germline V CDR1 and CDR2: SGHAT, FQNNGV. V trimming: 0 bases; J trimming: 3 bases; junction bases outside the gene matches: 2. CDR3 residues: CASSLDAGVYNEQFF. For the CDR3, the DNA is TGTGCCAGCAGCTTAGACGCGGGGGTCTACAATGAGCAGTTCTTC.

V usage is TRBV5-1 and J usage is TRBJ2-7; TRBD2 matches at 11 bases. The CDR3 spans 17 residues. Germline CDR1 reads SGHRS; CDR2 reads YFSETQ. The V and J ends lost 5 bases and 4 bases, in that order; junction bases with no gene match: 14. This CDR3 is CASRRYVGGLAAYEQYF. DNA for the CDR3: TGCGCCAGCAGAAGGTACGTGGGGGGACTAGCGGCTTACGAGCAGTACTTC.